The clone carrying this T cell receptor (beta chain) has only a few counts. The germline CDR1 and CDR2 sequences are SGHTA and FQGNSA. The length of the CDR3 is 14 residues. Trimming left V 3 bases short and J 3 bases short, with 8 bases between. 5'RACE with constant-segment primers yielded barcoded, UMI-tagged TCR alpha and TCR beta cDNA libraries. TCRdb processed the 5' RACE reads anew with MiXCR; each CDR3 protein has one entry. The table has hundreds of thousands of distinct CDR3 sequences, 25% to 30% seen once; the top ten hold about 13%. This sample stems from a study of T-cell memory formation after mild COVID-19.

The source is an adult woman who had mild COVID-19 (a few samples of this study predate the infection). Cell type and time point are not known. This chain joins TRBV7-2 and TRBJ1-4; D is perhaps TRBD1 (6 bases). Sequencing was done on a sample of PBMCs or a T cell subset sorted from them (not recorded which). The CDR3 loop is CASSFGGPNEKLFF. CDR3 DNA sequence: TGTGCCAGCAGCTTCGGGGGGCCTAATGAAAAACTGTTTTTT.